These 26 T cell receptor beta chains were sequenced from one sample in a study of blood T cell repertoires in COVID-19. The repertoire was sequenced with immunoSEQ multiplex PCR; TCRdb's copy has only in-frame clones and lacks some. The sample yields 100,000 to 120,000 clones, 88% seen once. Input material: peripheral blood. These receptors came from a woman aged 70-85 years who had recovered from COVID-19.

The chain links TRBV28 to TRBJ2-7, with 7 bases that match TRBD1. The CDR3 spans 13 residues. J was trimmed by 5 bases and V by 11 bases; bases with no gene match: 12. Germline V gene lookup returns CDR1 MDHEN and CDR2 SYDVKM. CDR3: CAGTRQGRDEQYF. For the CDR3, the DNA is TGTGCCGGGACCAGACAGGGCCGCGACGAGCAGTACTTC.

The chain carries TRBV28 and TRBJ2-7; D may be TRBD1 (6 bases). V lost 3 bases and J 4 bases, leaving 10 bases between the germline ends. This CDR3 is built from 13 residues. The germline gives CDR1 MDHEN, CDR2 SYDVKM. The CDR3 DNA sequence: TGTGCCAGCAGTTTTGGGGGCAGATACGAGCAGTACTTC. This translates into CASSFGGRYEQYF.

The chain couples TRBV28 to TRBJ2-7, with 9 bases fitting TRBD1. The germline CDR1 and CDR2 sequences are MDHEN and SYDVKM. With 6 bases clipped from V and 4 bases from J, the junction kept 13 bases outside the gene matches. CDR3 length: 16 residues. In nucleotides, the CDR3 is TGTGCCAGCAGCCGTGGACAGGGGAGGACTCGGTACGAGCAGTACTTC. This codes for CASSRGQGRTRYEQYF.

This chain links TRBV28 with TRBJ2-5; 11 positions match TRBD2. The CDR3 covers 16 residues. Trimming at V came to 0 bases and at J to 6 bases, leaving 6 bases not matched to a gene. Germline CDR1 reads MDHEN; CDR2 reads SYDVKM. Here the CDR3 reads CASSLWASGGRQTQYF. The DNA for the CDR3 is TGTGCCAGCAGTTTATGGGCTAGCGGGGGGCGTCAGACCCAGTACTTC. The variable domain in full, with the rest retrieved from reference TRBV28 and TRBJ2-5, is DVKVTQSSRYLVKRTGEKVFLECVQDMDHENMFWYRQDPGLGLRLIYFSYDVKMKEKGDIPEGYSVSREKKERFSLILESASTNQTSMYLCASSLWASGGRQTQYFGPGTRLLVL.

This clone was detected only once. The V and J genes are TRBV11-3 and TRBJ2-2; 7 nucleotides agree with TRBD2. V dropped 4 bases and J dropped 5; count of bases not matched to a gene: 10. From germline, CDR1 is SGHNT and CDR2 YENEEA. The CDR3 covers 16 residues. The CDR3 spells CASSSSWASGTGELFF. Here the CDR3 DNA reads TGTGCCAGCAGCTCCTCTTGGGCTAGCGGAACCGGGGAGCTGTTTTTT.

The chain combines TRBV19 with TRBJ1-2, with D tentatively TRBD1 (6 bases). The germline CDR1 and CDR2 sequences are LNHDA and SQIVND (reference sequence). CDR3 size: 15 residues. Between the trimmed V and J ends, which lost 5 bases and 2 bases, there was a span of 15 bases. The CDR3 DNA follows: TGTGCCAGTAGTGCCCCAGGGGACGGCAACTATGGCTACACCTTC. Encoded protein: CASSAPGDGNYGYTF.

The chain employs TRBV6-5 and TRBJ2-1; D may be TRBD1 (5 bases). Germline CDR1 MNHEY, CDR2 SVGAGI. V was clipped by 6 bases and J by 7 bases, with 13 bases between them. The CDR3 sequence is 13 residues long. CDR3 sequence (DNA): TGTGCCAGCAGCGATGATTGGACAAATGAGCAGTTCTTC. Translation: CASSDDWTNEQFF.

The rearrangement uses TRBV6-2 or TRBV6-3 and TRBJ2-3; TRBD2 is a possible D gene (5 bases). V was cut by 5 bases and J by 2 bases, with 17 bases left in between. The CDR3 length is 16 residues. Germline CDR1 MNHEY, CDR2 SVGEGT. The CDR3 bases are TGTGCCAGCAGTGACCGCCTTGACGGACTCACAGATACGCAGTATTTT. It encodes CASSDRLDGLTDTQYF.

The chain carries TRBV7-2 and TRBJ2-5; TRBD2 is a possible D gene (5 bases). Between the trimmed V and J ends, which lost 5 bases and 4 bases, there was a span of 11 bases. Per germline, CDR1 SGHTA and CDR2 FQGNSA. This CDR3 spans 13 amino acids. CDR3 region: CASSKRGGETQYF. The DNA of the CDR3 is TGTGCCAGCAGCAAACGCGGAGGAGAGACCCAGTACTTC.

CDR3 DNA: TGTGCCAGCAGAGTTCTAGTGTGGGGGGGAAATGAGCAGTTCTTC. It specifies CASRVLVWGGNEQFF. The chain has TRBV28 and TRBJ2-1; 7 positions match TRBD2. This CDR3 has 15 residues. V was pared by 6 bases and J by 7 bases, with 12 bases of the junction left unmatched. The germline CDR1 and CDR2 sequences are MDHEN and SYDVKM.

This chain links TRBV6-6 with TRBJ1-4, with TRBD1 matching over 8 bases. This CDR3 is 14 amino acids long. V shed 8 bases, J shed 6 bases, and the junction held 8 bases outside the gene matches. The V gene's germline CDR1 is MNHNY and CDR2 SVGAGI (reference sequence). Written as DNA, the CDR3 is TGTGCCAGCCGCCAGGACAGGGCCTATGAAAAACTGTTTTTT. Translated: CASRQDRAYEKLFF.

This rearrangement joins TRBV18 to TRBJ1-1; TRBD1 aligns across 8 bases. The germline V gene encodes CDR1 KGHSH and CDR2 LQKENI. This CDR3 has 15 amino acids. J gave up 5 bases and V 5 bases, and 10 bases lay outside the gene matches. Here the CDR3 reads CASSARQGPRTEAFF. In DNA, the CDR3 is TGTGCCAGCTCAGCACGACAGGGGCCGCGGACTGAAGCTTTCTTT.

The chain carries TRBV7-2 and TRBJ1-4, with D tentatively TRBD1 (5 bases). Germline V gene data show CDR1 as SGHTA and CDR2 as FQGNSA. The CDR3 extends over 13 amino acids. Trimming pared 5 bases from V and 7 bases from J, leaving 11 bases between. The CDR3 nucleotides are TGTGCCAGCAGCCAGGGTTGGGGTGAAAAACTGTTTTTT. Translation: CASSQGWGEKLFF. The full variable domain, its missing parts supplied by reference TRBV7-2 and TRBJ1-4, is GAGVSQSPSNKVTEKGKDVELRCDPISGHTALYWYRQSLGQGLEFLIYFQGNSAPDKSGLPSDRFSAERTGGSVSTLTIQRTQQEDSAVYLCASSQGWGEKLFFGSGTQLSVL.

The chain combines TRBV4-3 with TRBJ2-3; D is possibly TRBD1 (5 bases). Germline lookup yields CDR1 LGHNA and CDR2 YSLEER. V gave up 0 bases and J gave up 2 bases, with 15 bases separating them. The CDR3 has 17 amino acids. CDR3 region: CASSQDVGQGITDTQYF. Written as DNA, the CDR3 is TGCGCCAGCAGCCAAGATGTTGGGCAGGGTATCACAGATACGCAGTATTTT.

The rearrangement uses TRBV4-3 and TRBJ2-1; TRBD1 is a possible D gene (6 bases). Germline assignment: CDR1 LGHNA and CDR2 YSLEER. The CDR3 contains 14 residues. Trimming left V 4 bases short and J 7 bases short, with 14 bases between. The DNA for the CDR3 is TGCGCCAGCAGCCGGCAGGGGCACGGGAATGAGCAGTTCTTC. Its translation is CASSRQGHGNEQFF.

The genes are TRBV15 and TRBJ2-3; 9 bases line up with TRBD1. CDR3 length: 15 amino acids. Trimming removed 5 bases from V and 2 bases from J; junction bases left unmatched: 5. Germline loops: CDR1 LNHNV, CDR2 YYDKDF (reference sequence). The CDR3 DNA reads TGTGCCACCAGCTGGGACAGGGTCAACACAGATACGCAGTATTTT. This translates into CATSWDRVNTDTQYF.

The chain uses TRBV7-9 and TRBJ1-3; no clear D. Trimming removed 1 base from V and 2 bases from J, with 6 bases in between. Germline loops: CDR1 SEHNR, CDR2 FQNEAQ (reference sequence). The CDR3 contains 14 residues. CDR3 in amino acids: CASSLVGAGNTIYF. CDR3 bases: TGTGCCAGCAGCTTAGTCGGGGCTGGAAACACCATATATTTT.

This chain links TRBV9 with TRBJ2-5; 9 bases are a match to TRBD2. This CDR3 is built from 14 residues. Unmatched junction bases numbered 12, after V lost 4 bases and J lost 11 bases. CDR1 and CDR2 from the germline V gene are SGDLS and YYNGEE. The CDR3 nucleotides are TGTGCCAGCAGCCCCGATAGGACTAGCGCAGTTCAGTACTTC. Residues: CASSPDRTSAVQYF. The whole variable domain, remainder taken from reference TRBV9 and TRBJ2-5, is DSGVTQTPKHLITATGQRVTLRCSPRSGDLSVYWYQQSLDQGLQFLIQYYNGEERAKGNILERFSAQQFPDLHSELNLSSLELGDSALYFCASSPDRTSAVQYFGPGTRLLVL.

The chain uses TRBV9 and TRBJ2-7; TRBD2 matches 7 bases. Germline lookup yields CDR1 SGDLS and CDR2 YYNGEE. V shed 0 bases, J shed 0 bases, and the junction held 3 bases outside the gene matches. This CDR3 region has 15 residues. The CDR3 protein is CASSVASGASYEQYF. For the CDR3, the DNA is TGTGCCAGCAGCGTAGCCAGCGGGGCCTCCTACGAGCAGTACTTC.

The V gene is TRBV5-4, the J gene TRBJ2-3, with 11 bases identical to TRBD2. The CDR3 extends over 16 amino acids. Trimming at V came to 4 bases and at J to 2 bases, leaving 6 bases not matched to a gene. Germline V gene lookup returns CDR1 SGHNT and CDR2 YYREEE (reference sequence). In nucleotides, the CDR3 is TGTGCCAGCAGCCGCTTGACTAGCGGGGTCACAGATACGCAGTATTTT. Translating it yields CASSRLTSGVTDTQYF.

The CDR3 here is CASIPAPEANYGYTF. DNA for the CDR3: TGTGCCAGCATCCCTGCACCTGAGGCAAACTATGGCTACACCTTC. The chain links TRBV5-4 to TRBJ1-2; no reliable D call. The ends were cut back, 6 bases at V and 2 bases at J, with 17 bases in the middle. The CDR3 length is 15 residues. Germline-derived CDR1 and CDR2 are SGHNT and YYREEE (reference sequence).

The J gene is TRBJ1-1, the V gene TRBV5-5; 8 nucleotides agree with TRBD1. Looked up from germline, CDR1 is SGHKS and CDR2 is YYEKEE (reference sequence). V was clipped by 4 bases and J by 5 bases; unmatched bases: 10. The CDR3 spans 15 residues. CDR3 in amino acids: CASSPGQGGRTEAFF. DNA of the CDR3: TGTGCCAGCAGCCCCGGACAGGGAGGGAGGACTGAAGCTTTCTTT.

The genes are TRBV12-5 and TRBJ2-5; 10 nucleotides line up with TRBD2. The V and J ends lost 6 bases and 5 bases, in that order; junction bases with no gene match: 0. The germline V gene encodes CDR1 LGHNT and CDR2 FRNRAP. The CDR3 has 12 residues. Here the CDR3 reads CASGTSGETQYF. DNA for the CDR3: TGTGCTAGTGGGACTAGCGGGGAGACCCAGTACTTC.

The rearrangement uses TRBV29-1 and TRBJ2-5; 11 bases agree with TRBD1. The CDR3 is 15 amino acids. Germline assignment: CDR1 SQVTM and CDR2 ANQGSEA. J gave up 5 bases and V 0 bases, and 5 bases lay outside the gene matches. CDR3 sequence (DNA): TGCAGCGTTGAAGACCCGGGACAGGGGGTGGAGACCCAGTACTTC. Encoded protein: CSVEDPGQGVETQYF.

The rearrangement uses TRBV28 and TRBJ2-5; D is unclear. This CDR3 contains 13 residues. Per the germline V gene, CDR1 is MDHEN and CDR2 is SYDVKM. Trimming pared 2 bases from V and 1 base from J, leaving 5 bases between. CDR3 DNA sequence: TGTGCCAGCAGTTTAGCTACCCAAGAGACCCAGTACTTC. The encoded protein is CASSLATQETQYF.

This chain connects TRBV9 to TRBJ1-2; a possible D gene is TRBD1 (6 bases). This CDR3 has 14 amino acids. Germline loops: CDR1 SGDLS, CDR2 YYNGEE. Trimming stripped 0 bases from V and 5 bases from J, with 11 bases between. CDR3: CASSVDGTQYGYTF. CDR3 DNA sequence: TGTGCCAGCAGCGTAGATGGGACACAGTATGGCTACACCTTC.